This TCR beta chain stems from a study of PD-1 blockade in classical Hodgkin lymphoma. Study-level results: It was CD4+ TCR diversity, not CD8+, that rose significantly by C4D1. Patients with a complete response exhibited baseline diversity comparable to newly diagnosed patients.

Repertoires were generated with immunoSEQ multiplex PCR, while TCRdb's copy carries only in-frame clones and drops some. This sample yields around 41,000 clones, of which 70% to 80% are seen a single time; about a tenth belongs to the top ten. The sample holds a few counts of this clone. Its antigen remains unidentified. Germline assignment: CDR1 SGHNT and CDR2 YYREEE (reference sequence). This CDR3 comprises 13 residues. Trimming cost V 9 bases and J 7 bases, with 17 bases left between them. Every patient experienced relapse after autologous stem cell transplantation, and brentuximab vedotin exposure varied.

The gene calls are TRBV5-4 and TRBJ1-3, with D possibly TRBD1 on 6 matching bases. This specimen consisted of peripheral blood mononuclear cells (PBMCs), obtained at baseline. The receptor was isolated from a human donor with classical Hodgkin lymphoma. CDR3 loop: CATRLQRGNTIYF. The CDR3, as DNA: TGTGCCACCAGACTTCAAAGGGGGAACACCATATATTTT.